The sequence of this T cell receptor (beta chain) was determined in a study of identical twins. As for this clonotype: Its antigen is not identified.

In TCRdb, the 5' RACE reads were re-called with MiXCR into one record per CDR3 protein. The sample includes some 630,000 distinct CDR3 sequences, under 8.5% seen only once; the top ten take roughly 1.6%. General observations from the study: Surplus twin overlap in beta out-of-frame sequences was less pronounced.

This same sample was also part of a study on yellow fever vaccine responses in identical twins.

The receptor was derived from a woman aged 18-29 years in good health. The sequencing input was PBMCs.

CDR3 nucleotides: TGTGCCAGCAGCTTGGTTATTGGAGAGACCCAGTACTTC. This gives the protein CASSLVIGETQYF. This chain joins TRBV5-4 and TRBJ2-5; no definite D call. Trimming cost V 0 bases and J 4 bases, with 7 bases left between them. Looked up from germline, CDR1 is SGHNT and CDR2 is YYREEE (reference sequence). The CDR3 totals 13 residues.